The present entry profiles one TCR beta chain with its context. Its cognate antigen is unknown. Germline values: CDR1 SEHNR, CDR2 FQNEAQ (reference sequence). The length of the CDR3 is 16 residues. V was pared by 4 bases and J by 6 bases, with 11 bases of the junction left unmatched. Both 60 Vbeta primers and 13 Jbeta primers went into the PCR. Data came from immunoSEQ multiplex PCR; TCRdb stores just in-frame clones and leaves some out. The sample contains a few hundred thousand clones, approximately 80% of which appear only once. The entry originates in a study of cytomegalovirus exposure and HLA in healthy donors. About the study: HLA-typed donors were the source of approximately 80 million unique TCRs, which an early data release held.

Study results and caveats: Immune exposure information available was restricted to CMV serostatus. Rates of TCR association differed by HLA locus in a later analysis, with DRB1 highest and HLA-C lowest.

Whereas donors were nominally healthy upon sampling, unrecorded immune exposures were probable. Sequencing used PBMCs. This clonotype originated in a man younger than 45 in good health and CMV-seronegative. This chain connects TRBV7-9 to TRBJ2-2; 7 nucleotides align to TRBD2. DNA for the CDR3: TGTGCCAGCAGCTACGGGGGGACTATATGGGCCGGGGAGCTGTTTTTT. It yields the protein CASSYGGTIWAGELFF. Supplemented by reference TRBV7-9 and TRBJ2-2, the full variable domain reads DTGVSQNPRHKITKRGQNVTFRCDPISEHNRLYWYRQTLGQGPEFLTYFQNEAQLEKSRLLSDRFSAERPKGSFSTLEIQRTEQGDSAMYLCASSYGGTIWAGELFFGEGSRLTVL.